This is a list of T cell receptor beta chains from one sample in a study of cytomegalovirus exposure and HLA in healthy donors. Sequencing used immunoSEQ multiplex PCR; TCRdb keeps in-frame clones, though not all of them. The sample carries 200,000 to 250,000 clones, around 80% recorded once. The sample was PBMCs. Receptor source: a man aged 35 to 55 in good health and CMV-seronegative. Both conserved end residues are part of each CDR3. The D gene is left open where the match is weak. Some rows mark clone size as missing; the rest say once, few, many or name a class of expanded clone.

- TRBJ1-3 - TRBV7-6 CASSFTPPGHLSGNTIYF TGTGCCAGCAGCTTTACCCCTCCGGGACACCTCTCTGGAAACACCATATATTTT
TRBD1 TRBJ2-7 - TRBV7-2 CASSLTGGAGAIHYEQYF TGTGCCAGCAGCTTGACAGGGGGTGCGGGGGCCATCCACTACGAGCAGTACTTC
- TRBJ1-2 - TRBV5-6 CASSFIRQTPNYGYTF TGTGCCAGCAGCTTTATTCGACAGACTCCTAACTATGGCTACACCTTC
- TRBJ2-3 - TRBV7-2 CASSPQSTDTQYF TGTGCCAGCAGCCCCCAAAGCACAGATACGCAGTATTTT
- TRBJ2-5 - TRBV7-9 CASSSRETQYF TGTGCCAGCAGCTCGCGGGAGACCCAGTACTTC
TRBD1 TRBJ1-2 few TRBV5-4 CASSQDHQGALGYTF TGCGCCAGCAGCCAAGATCACCAGGGGGCCCTTGGCTACACCTTC
- TRBJ2-2 - TRBV7-3 CASSLTRLTGELFF TGTGCCAGCAGCTTAACCAGGCTAACCGGGGAGCTGTTTTTT
- TRBJ1-1 - TRBV6-6 CASTVDSLMNTEAFF TGTGCCAGCACCGTGGACAGCCTCATGAACACTGAAGCTTTCTTT
- TRBJ2-1 once TRBV7-3 CASSLVGGTYNEQFF TGTGCCAGCAGCTTAGTGGGGGGAACTTACAATGAGCAGTTCTTC
TRBD2 TRBJ2-1 - TRBV15 CATSIKTGTSGSRYNEQFF TGTGCCACCAGCATTAAGACCGGGACTAGCGGGAGTCGGTACAATGAGCAGTTCTTC
TRBD2 TRBJ2-1 few TRBV5-1 CASSLSSGGGPLSSYNEQFF TGCGCCAGCAGCTTGTCTAGTGGGGGAGGGCCGTTGAGCTCCTACAATGAGCAGTTCTTC
TRBD1 TRBJ2-1 once TRBV28 CASSGSQGATYNEQFF TGTGCCAGCAGTGGCTCTCAGGGGGCGACCTACAATGAGCAGTTCTTC
- TRBJ1-1 few TRBV7-2 CASSLIDSLNTEAFF TGTGCCAGCAGCTTAATTGACAGCTTGAACACTGAAGCTTTCTTT
- TRBJ1-1 - TRBV10-3 CAIRLQGSNTEAFF TGTGCCATCAGACTACAGGGATCGAACACTGAAGCTTTCTTT
TRBD1 TRBJ1-1 - TRBV6-1 CASGRDRAMNTEAFF TGTGCCAGCGGCCGGGACAGGGCCATGAACACTGAAGCTTTCTTT
- TRBJ1-4 - TRBV7-9 CASSLGAGILFF TGTGCCAGCAGCTTAGGGGCAGGTATACTGTTTTTT
TRBD1 TRBJ2-6 - TRBV7-9 CASSPGTGSSGANVLTF TGTGCCAGCAGCCCTGGGACAGGCTCCTCTGGGGCCAACGTCCTGACTTTC
TRBD1 TRBJ2-1 - TRBV6-5 CASSGTDNEQFF TGTGCCAGCAGTGGGACAGACAATGAGCAGTTCTTC
- TRBJ2-7 - TRBV5-1 CASSLTGLVVHEQYF TGCGCCAGCAGCTTAACAGGTTTGGTCGTCCACGAGCAGTACTTC
- TRBJ2-1 - TRBV5-6 CASSLSQQRGNEQFF TGTGCCAGCAGCTTGAGCCAGCAAAGGGGGAATGAGCAGTTCTTC
- TRBJ1-1 - TRBV20-1 CSAQGMGAFF TGCAGTGCTCAGGGGATGGGAGCTTTCTTT
- TRBJ2-5 - TRBV19 CASSILGTRRRTQYF TGTGCCAGTAGTATACTGGGGACACGCAGGAGGACCCAGTACTTC
TRBD2 TRBJ2-1 once TRBV2 CASRLRTSGTYNEQFF TGTGCCAGCAGACTTCGGACTAGCGGAACCTACAATGAGCAGTTCTTC
- TRBJ1-1 - TRBV7-3 CASSSGARNTEAFF TGTGCCAGCAGCTCAGGGGCGCGGAACACTGAAGCTTTCTTT
- TRBJ1-1 - TRBV10-3 CAISGSNMNTEAFF TGTGCCATCAGTGGTAGCAATATGAACACTGAAGCTTTCTTT
TRBD2 TRBJ2-3 - TRBV25-1 CASSEFGGREGDTQYF TGTGCCAGCAGTGAATTCGGGGGCCGGGAGGGGGATACGCAGTATTTT
TRBD1 TRBJ2-1 - TRBV7-3 CASAQGAYNEQFF TGTGCCAGCGCGCAGGGGGCCTACAATGAGCAGTTCTTC
TRBD1 TRBJ1-2 - TRBV7-9 CASSSGQAGFRGYTF TGTGCCAGCAGCTCCGGACAGGCTGGGTTCCGTGGCTACACCTTC
TRBD2 TRBJ2-1 - TRBV5-8 CAGLAEESSSYNEQFF TGTGCGGGGCTAGCGGAGGAGTCTAGCTCCTACAATGAGCAGTTCTTC
TRBD1 TRBJ2-7 - TRBV11-1 CASSLGRGRYEQYF TGTGCCAGCAGCTTAGGCAGGGGGCGGTACGAGCAGTACTTC
TRBD2 TRBJ2-1 - TRBV19 CATGLAENNEQFF TGTGCCACCGGACTAGCGGAAAACAATGAGCAGTTCTTC
TRBD1 TRBJ1-2 - TRBV7-9 CASIATAGGNGYTF TGTGCCAGCATCGCTACAGCAGGGGGAAATGGCTACACCTTC
TRBD1 TRBJ1-2 - TRBV7-2 CASSSWDSGSYTF TGTGCCAGCAGTTCCTGGGACAGCGGAAGCTACACCTTC
TRBD2 TRBJ2-1 once TRBV5-4 CASSVGTSGGYNEQFF TGTGCCAGCAGCGTAGGGACTAGCGGGGGCTACAATGAGCAGTTCTTC
TRBD2 TRBJ2-7 - TRBV7-3 CASSLSGSGDEQYF TGTGCCAGCAGCTTAAGTGGTAGCGGGGACGAGCAGTACTTC
- TRBJ1-4 few TRBV5-1 CASSKGNEKLFF TGCGCCAGCAGCAAGGGGAATGAAAAACTGTTTTTT
- TRBJ1-2 - TRBV29-1 CSVEPGLPSGGYTF TGCAGCGTTGAACCCGGGCTTCCCTCGGGGGGCTACACCTTC
TRBD1 TRBJ1-2 few TRBV7-9 CASGKMPGTGGFEHGYTF TGTGCCAGCGGGAAAATGCCCGGGACAGGGGGTTTTGAACATGGCTACACCTTC
- TRBJ1-2 - TRBV4-1 CASSLRKQDYTNYGYTF TGCGCCAGCAGCCTGCGAAAACAGGATTACACGAACTATGGCTACACCTTC
TRBD2 TRBJ2-1 - TRBV30 CAWRGGLAGGSYNEQFF TGTGCCTGGAGGGGGGGCTTAGCGGGAGGGTCCTACAATGAGCAGTTCTTC
- TRBJ2-5 - TRBV7-9 CASSPYRGGAGETQYF TGTGCCAGCAGCCCCTATAGGGGGGGGGCCGGAGAGACCCAGTACTTC
TRBD1 TRBJ1-5 - TRBV27 CASSLRGRGNQPQHF TGTGCCAGCAGTTTAAGGGGGCGCGGCAATCAGCCCCAGCATTTT
TRBD1 TRBJ2-6 - TRBV18 CASSRTGANSGANVLTF TGTGCCAGCTCACGGACAGGGGCTAACTCTGGGGCCAACGTCCTGACTTTC
- TRBJ2-7 - TRBV29-1 CSVPDSNEQYF TGCAGCGTTCCGGACAGTAACGAGCAGTACTTC
TRBD1 TRBJ2-7 - TRBV7-2 CASSLGGLSSYEQYF TGTGCCAGCAGCCTAGGGGGCCTCAGCTCCTACGAGCAGTACTTC
- TRBJ2-3 - TRBV7-2 CASSLAGGSWTDTQYF TGTGCCAGCAGCTTAGCGGGGGGTTCCTGGACAGATACGCAGTATTTT
- TRBJ2-3 - TRBV28 CASSLGGATDTQYF TGTGCCAGCAGTTTAGGGGGGGCGACAGATACGCAGTATTTT
TRBD2 TRBJ2-7 - TRBV6-1 CASTLAGGGVYEQYF TGTGCCAGCACACTAGCGGGAGGGGGGGTCTACGAGCAGTACTTC
TRBD1 TRBJ1-2 few TRBV4-3 CASSQGLPRDRSGGRYGYTF TGCGCCAGCAGCCAAGGCCTCCCCAGGGACAGGTCTGGGGGTCGCTATGGCTACACCTTC
- TRBJ2-5 - TRBV9 CASSVGGLQETQYF TGTGCCAGCAGCGTAGGAGGACTCCAAGAGACCCAGTACTTC
TRBD1 TRBJ2-7 - TRBV5-1 CASSLGTGTYEQYF TGCGCCAGCAGCTTGGGGACAGGGACCTACGAGCAGTACTTC